These 24 T cell receptor beta chains were all obtained from the same sample, sequenced in a study of T cells in Graves' hyperthyroidism and ophthalmopathy. The TCR beta CDR3 regions underwent amplification using RNA transcripts as the source. The HTBI primer set was used in a first-round RT-PCR of the TCR CDR3. TCRdb itself ran the multiplex PCR reads through MiXCR, one entry per CDR3 protein. This sample has under 550,000 distinct CDR3 sequences; roughly an eighth occur once, and the top ten carry less than 6.5%. The sample comprised blood. These receptors were collected from a woman aged 18-29 years with Graves' hyperthyroidism.

This clonotype has just a few counts. Since a much larger clone is just one base distant, this may be a read error. The V call is TRBV6-1, the J call TRBJ1-5, with unresolved D. V dropped 4 bases and J dropped 3 bases, with 4 bases sitting between them. The CDR3 has 12 residues. Germline loops: CDR1 MNHNS, CDR2 SASEGT. This chain's CDR3 is CASSGHNQPQHF. The CDR3 DNA follows: TGTGCCAGCAGTGGACACAATCAGCCCCAGCATTTT.

In this sample, this clonotype turned up many times. This chain joins TRBV20-1 and TRBJ2-7; 8 nucleotides line up with TRBD2. V trimming: 6 bases; J trimming: 2 bases; junction bases outside the gene matches: 12. Germline assignment: CDR1 DFQATT and CDR2 SNEGSKA (reference sequence). The CDR3 contains 15 residues. DNA of the CDR3: TGCAGTGCCACGGCTCCAAGCGGGGGACCCTACGAGCAGTACTTC. The encoded protein is CSATAPSGGPYEQYF.

The chain's CDR3 is CASSQEEGPMNTEAFF. Here the CDR3 DNA reads TGCGCCAGCAGCCAAGAGGAAGGACCGATGAACACTGAAGCTTTCTTT. This chain joins TRBV4-1 and TRBJ1-1; D ambiguous. This CDR3 has 16 amino acids. Germline CDR1 reads MGHRA; CDR2 reads YSYEKL. Trimming stripped 0 bases from V and 0 bases from J, with 11 bases between.

The chain uses TRBV28 and TRBJ1-4; 9 nucleotides match TRBD1. V shed 6 bases and J 4 bases; nucleotides not matched to a gene: 9. This CDR3 is built from 16 residues. Looked up from germline, CDR1 is MDHEN and CDR2 is SYDVKM. The chain's CDR3 is CASSHTGGENNEKLFF. The CDR3 region has the DNA TGTGCCAGCAGCCATACAGGGGGCGAGAATAATGAAAAACTGTTTTTT.

With respect to this clonotype: Mismatch with germline at one junction end may stem from a read error. The rearrangement joins TRBV7-7 to TRBJ2-5; TRBD2 aligns across 8 bases. The CDR3 loop spans 16 amino acids. CDR1 is SSHAT and CDR2 is FNYEAQ in the germline V gene (reference sequence). This CDR3 is CASSLLAGLGEETQYF. The CDR3 DNA reads as TGTGCTAGCAGCTTGTTAGCGGGACTGGGGGAGGAGACCCAGTACTTC.

This clonotype was picked up many times. This chain links TRBV12-3 or TRBV12-4 with TRBJ2-7; TRBD1 agrees at 11 bases. The CDR3 has 15 amino acids. The V segment lost 6 bases and the J segment 0 bases; nucleotides outside the gene matches: 4. Here the CDR3 DNA reads TGTGCCAGCAGCCTAGGACAGGGGGCCTCCTACGAGCAGTACTTC. It codes for CASSLGQGASYEQYF.

This clonotype was counted many times. J is TRBJ2-7 and V is TRBV7-8; D is tentatively TRBD1 or TRBD2 (6 bases each). This CDR3 region has 13 residues. The V end lost 4 bases, the J end lost 4 bases, and 11 bases lay between the germline ends. Germline V gives CDR1 SGHVS, CDR2 FQNEAQ. The CDR3 region is CASSSPGAYEQYF. The CDR3 DNA is TGTGCCAGCAGCTCACCGGGGGCTTACGAGCAGTACTTC.

This clonotype was counted only a few times. The V call is TRBV11-1, the J call TRBJ2-2, with D tentatively TRBD1 or TRBD2 (6 bases each). The germline CDR1 and CDR2 sequences are SGHAT and FQDESV (reference sequence). The V gene lost 0 bases and the J gene lost 5 bases, with 16 bases spanning the gap. The CDR3 sequence is 17 residues long. The CDR3 reads CASSLAFRGGKTGELFF. DNA for the CDR3: TGTGCCAGCAGCTTAGCGTTTCGAGGGGGGAAAACCGGGGAGCTGTTTTTT.

This clonotype occurred a few times. The rearrangement joins TRBV6-2 or TRBV6-3 to TRBJ2-4; 9 bases agree with TRBD1. Germline V gives CDR1 MNHEY, CDR2 SVGEGT. Trimming cost V 5 bases and J 6 bases; bases outside gene matches: 5. This CDR3 contains 14 residues. The CDR3 DNA is TGTGCCAGCAGTACAGGGGGCCGGGGAAACATTCAGTACTTC. It translates to CASSTGGRGNIQYF.

This clonotype came up many times. This rearrangement joins TRBV27 to TRBJ2-3; no definite D call. This CDR3 is built from 21 residues. Germline lookup yields CDR1 MNHEY and CDR2 SMNVEV (reference sequence). Trimming removed 5 bases at V and 4 bases at J, with 34 bases between. CDR3 in DNA: TGTGCCAGCAGTCCCCCTCGATTCGGGCTTAGACAAAAACCCGACGCAGATACGCAGTATTTT. Protein product: CASSPPRFGLRQKPDADTQYF.

This clonotype was detected ten times or more. The chain employs TRBV11-2 and TRBJ2-7; 16 bases fit TRBD2. CDR3 length equals 16 residues. The V gene end was trimmed by 8 bases and the J gene end by 3 bases; junction bases not matched to a gene: 7. From germline, CDR1 is SGHAT and CDR2 FQNNGV. CDR3 bases: TGTGCCAGCCGGGGGACTAGCGGGAGGGAGGTCTACGAGCAGTACTTC. Its protein is CASRGTSGREVYEQYF.

This clonotype appeared many times. The chain recombines TRBV27 with TRBJ1-2; D unclear. Germline CDR1 and CDR2: MNHEY and SMNVEV (reference sequence). This CDR3 contains 16 residues. Trimming left V 1 base short and J 0 bases short, with 12 bases between. In DNA form, the CDR3 reads TGTGCCAGCAGTTTATGGGTTGGCAGGCCTAACTATGGCTACACCTTC. Its translation is CASSLWVGRPNYGYTF.

This clonotype appeared many times. This chain connects TRBV5-1 to TRBJ1-1; D gene ambiguous. The CDR3 covers 14 residues. V lost 2 bases, J lost 1 base, and 9 bases lay in between. Germline CDR1 is SGHRS and CDR2 is YFSETQ. The chain's CDR3 is CASSFIDPNTEAFF. The CDR3 region has the DNA TGCGCCAGCAGCTTCATCGACCCGAACACTGAAGCTTTCTTT.

This clonotype was observed at least ten times. The chain couples TRBV6-5 to TRBJ2-3; perhaps TRBD1 as D (5 bases). The length of the CDR3 is 13 residues. The V end was cut by 0 bases, the J end by 9 bases, with 10 bases between. CDR1 and CDR2 from the germline V gene are MNHEY and SVGAGI. CDR3 residues: CASSYSGQTTQYF. The CDR3 DNA reads TGTGCCAGCAGTTACTCCGGACAAACGACGCAGTATTTT.

Only a few counts were recorded for this clonotype. V and J are TRBV19 and TRBJ2-3, with 9 bases identical to TRBD1. V shed 5 bases and J 0 bases; nucleotides not matched to a gene: 3. Germline CDR1 LNHDA, CDR2 SQIVND (reference sequence). This CDR3 contains 15 residues. The CDR3 loop is CASSGTGWSTDTQYF. The CDR3, as DNA: TGTGCCAGTAGTGGGACAGGGTGGAGCACAGATACGCAGTATTTT.

Many counts were recorded for this clonotype. The chain uses TRBV3-1 and TRBJ2-5; D assignment may be TRBD1 or TRBD2 (5 bases each). There are 15 residues in the CDR3. V lost 1 base and J 3 bases, leaving 12 bases between the germline ends. Germline V CDR1 and CDR2: LGHDT, YNNKEL (reference sequence). Here the CDR3 reads CASSQGGTSKETQYF. As DNA, the CDR3 is TGTGCCAGCAGCCAAGGAGGGACGTCGAAAGAGACCCAGTACTTC.

A remark on this clonotype: This sequence may be a read error, since a much larger clone differs from it by one base. V and J are TRBV28 and TRBJ2-2; D is uncertain. Germline CDR1 and CDR2: MDHEN and SYDVKM. V was shortened by 8 bases and J by 1 base, with 17 bases between the two germline ends. This CDR3 is 16 amino acids long. CDR3 sequence: CASGLIPPWNTGELFF. CDR3 DNA: TGTGCCAGCGGTCTAATTCCCCCATGGAACACCGGGGAGCTGTTTTTT.

This clonotype has at least ten counts. The genes are TRBV20-1 and TRBJ1-5; D call uncertain. Germline CDR1 reads DFQATT; CDR2 reads SNEGSKA (reference sequence). The CDR3 runs to 12 residues. V gave up 3 bases and J gave up 2 bases, with 5 bases separating them. CDR3 sequence: CSARAGNQPQHF. DNA for the CDR3: TGCAGTGCTAGGGCGGGCAATCAGCCCCAGCATTTT.

This clonotype was recorded at least ten times. The chain couples TRBV9 to TRBJ1-4, with D possibly matching TRBD1 (5 bases). CDR1 is SGDLS and CDR2 is YYNGEE in the germline V gene. Between the trimmed V and J ends, which lost 3 bases and 5 bases, there was a span of 14 bases. This CDR3 spans 15 amino acids. CDR3 sequence reads: CASSDGAVGNEKLFF. The DNA for the CDR3 is TGTGCCAGCAGCGATGGGGCAGTGGGGAATGAAAAACTGTTTTTT.

This clonotype occurred many times. The rearrangement links TRBV28 to TRBJ2-7, with no clear D. Between the trimmed V and J ends, which lost 8 bases and 3 bases, there was a span of 8 bases. CDR3 length: 11 residues. Germline assignment: CDR1 MDHEN and CDR2 SYDVKM. The CDR3 DNA sequence: TGTGCCAGCGTTAATCTCTACGAGCAGTACTTC. It specifies CASVNLYEQYF.

This clonotype has a count of ten or more. At one of its ends the junction is not consistent with the germline gene, which may arise from a read error. The chain employs TRBV5-1 and TRBJ2-5; D is possibly TRBD2 (6 bases). Germline V gives CDR1 SGHRS, CDR2 YFSETQ. This CDR3 is built from 13 residues. CDR3 sequence reads: CASSPGAGETQYF. The CDR3 DNA reads as TGTGCCAGCTCCCCTGGGGCGGGGGAGACCCAGTACTTC.

Concerning this clonotype itself: A much larger clone differs by one base, so this may be a read error. The V call is TRBV4-1, the J call TRBJ1-6; D gene uncertain. Trimming removed 3 bases from V and 7 bases from J, with 19 bases in between. CDR3 length: 17 residues. Per the germline V gene, CDR1 is MGHRA and CDR2 is YSYEKL. CDR3 residues: CASSQYPLGRSNSPLHF. CDR3 DNA sequence: TGCGCCAGCAGCCAGTACCCACTCGGACGGTCCAATTCACCCCTCCACTTT.

Only one count was recorded for this clonotype. The gene calls are TRBV4-3 and TRBJ2-7; D is undetermined. This CDR3 contains 14 residues. The V gene lost 7 bases and the J gene lost 6 bases, with 19 bases spanning the gap. Per the germline V gene, CDR1 is LGHNA and CDR2 is YSLEER. CDR3 residues: CASIPTRGVSEQYF. In DNA, the CDR3 is TGCGCCAGCATCCCCACTCGAGGAGTGAGCGAGCAGTACTTC.

The sample holds a few counts of this clonotype. This rearrangement joins TRBV10-3 to TRBJ2-1; 10 nucleotides match TRBD1. The V and J ends lost 4 bases and 3 bases, in that order; junction bases with no gene match: 6. Germline CDR1 ENHRY, CDR2 SYGVKD. The CDR3 has 16 residues. CDR3 in DNA: TGTGCCATCAGTGGGGGTGGGACAGGGGACTACAATGAGCAGTTCTTC. This translates into CAISGGGTGDYNEQFF.